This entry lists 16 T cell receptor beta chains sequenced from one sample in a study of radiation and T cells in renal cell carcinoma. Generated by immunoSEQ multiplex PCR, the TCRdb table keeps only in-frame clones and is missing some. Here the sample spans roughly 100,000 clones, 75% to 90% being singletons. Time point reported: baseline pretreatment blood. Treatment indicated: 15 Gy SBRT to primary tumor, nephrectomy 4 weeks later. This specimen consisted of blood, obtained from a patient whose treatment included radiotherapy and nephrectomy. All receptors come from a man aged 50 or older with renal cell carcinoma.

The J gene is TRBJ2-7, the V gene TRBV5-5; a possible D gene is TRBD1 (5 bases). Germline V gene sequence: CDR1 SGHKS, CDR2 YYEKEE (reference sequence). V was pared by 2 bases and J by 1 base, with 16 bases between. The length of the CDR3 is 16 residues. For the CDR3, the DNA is TGTGCCAGCAGCTTAGGTGGGGCAGGATTTTCCTACGAGCAGTACTTC. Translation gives CASSLGGAGFSYEQYF.

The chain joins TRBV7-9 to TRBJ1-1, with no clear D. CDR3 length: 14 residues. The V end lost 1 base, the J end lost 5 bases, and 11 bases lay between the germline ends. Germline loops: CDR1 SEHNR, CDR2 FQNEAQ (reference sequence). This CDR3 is CASSLEATGTEAFF. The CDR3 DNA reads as TGTGCCAGCAGCTTAGAGGCGACGGGAACTGAAGCTTTCTTT.

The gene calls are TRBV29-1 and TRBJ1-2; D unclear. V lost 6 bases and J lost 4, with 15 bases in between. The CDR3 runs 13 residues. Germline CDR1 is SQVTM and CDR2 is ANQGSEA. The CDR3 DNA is TGCAGCGTCGGGGAGGACGGAAGCTATGGCTACACCTTC. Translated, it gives CSVGEDGSYGYTF. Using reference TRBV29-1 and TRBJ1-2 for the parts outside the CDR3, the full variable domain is SAVISQKPSRDICQRGTSLTIQCQVDSQVTMMFWYRQQPGQSLTLIATANQGSEATYESGFVIDKFPISRPNLTFSTLTVSNMSPEDSSIYLCSVGEDGSYGYTFGSGTRLTVV.

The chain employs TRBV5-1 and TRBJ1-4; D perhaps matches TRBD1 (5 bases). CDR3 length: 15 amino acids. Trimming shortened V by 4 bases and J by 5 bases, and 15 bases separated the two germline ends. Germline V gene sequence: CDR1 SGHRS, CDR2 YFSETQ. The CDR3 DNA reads TGCGCCAGCAGCCGGGAACCAGGGAGGAATGAAAAACTGTTTTTT. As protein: CASSREPGRNEKLFF.

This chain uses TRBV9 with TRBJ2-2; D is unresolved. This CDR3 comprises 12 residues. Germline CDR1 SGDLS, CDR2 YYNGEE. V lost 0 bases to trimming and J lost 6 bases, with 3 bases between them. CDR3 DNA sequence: TGTGCCAGCAGCGTAGTGGCCGGGGAGCTGTTTTTT. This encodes CASSVVAGELFF.

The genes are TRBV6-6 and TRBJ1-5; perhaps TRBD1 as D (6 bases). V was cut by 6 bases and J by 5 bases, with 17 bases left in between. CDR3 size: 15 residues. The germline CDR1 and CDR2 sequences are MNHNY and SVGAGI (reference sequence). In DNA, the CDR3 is TGTGCCAGCAGCAAGGACAGCCAGGGACATCAGCCCCAGCATTTT. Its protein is CASSKDSQGHQPQHF.

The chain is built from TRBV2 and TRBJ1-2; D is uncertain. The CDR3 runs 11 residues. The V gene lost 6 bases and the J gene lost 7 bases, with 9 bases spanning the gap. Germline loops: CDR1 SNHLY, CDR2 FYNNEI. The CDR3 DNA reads TGTGCCAGCAGCCCGATTGGTGGCTACACCTTC. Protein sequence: CASSPIGGYTF.

The CDR3 nucleotides are TGCGCCAGCAGCGAGGGACTAGCGCCATACAATGAGCAGTTCTTC. It yields the protein CASSEGLAPYNEQFF. V gene TRBV5-1 combines with J gene TRBJ2-1; 10 nucleotides align to TRBD2. This CDR3 has 15 residues. Trimming took 4 bases from V and 4 from J; bases not matched to a gene: 5. Germline assignment: CDR1 SGHRS and CDR2 YFSETQ.

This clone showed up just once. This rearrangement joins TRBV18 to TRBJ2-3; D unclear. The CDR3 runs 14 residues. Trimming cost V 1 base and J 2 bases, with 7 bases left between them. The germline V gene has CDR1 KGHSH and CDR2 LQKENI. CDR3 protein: CASSPQGTTDTQYF. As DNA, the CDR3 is TGTGCCAGCTCACCACAGGGAACCACAGATACGCAGTATTTT. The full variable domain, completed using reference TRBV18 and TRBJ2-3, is NAGVMQNPRHLVRRRGQEARLRCSPMKGHSHVYWYRQLPEEGLKFMVYLQKENIIDESGMPKERFSAEFPKEGPSILRIQQVVRGDSAAYFCASSPQGTTDTQYFGPGTRLTVL.

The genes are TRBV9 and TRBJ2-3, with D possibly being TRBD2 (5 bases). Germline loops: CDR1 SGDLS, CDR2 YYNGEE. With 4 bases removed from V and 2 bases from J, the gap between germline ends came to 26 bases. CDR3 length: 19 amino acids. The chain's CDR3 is CASSPRGGPSVGDTDTQYF. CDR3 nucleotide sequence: TGTGCCAGCAGCCCCCGAGGAGGACCAAGCGTTGGGGACACAGATACGCAGTATTTT. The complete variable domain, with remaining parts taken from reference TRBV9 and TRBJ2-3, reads DSGVTQTPKHLITATGQRVTLRCSPRSGDLSVYWYQQSLDQGLQFLIQYYNGEERAKGNILERFSAQQFPDLHSELNLSSLELGDSALYFCASSPRGGPSVGDTDTQYFGPGTRLTVL.

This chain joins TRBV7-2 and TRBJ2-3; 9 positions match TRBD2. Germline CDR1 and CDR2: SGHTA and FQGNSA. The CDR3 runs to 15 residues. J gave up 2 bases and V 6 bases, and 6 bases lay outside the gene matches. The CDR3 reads CASRLTSGLTDTQYF. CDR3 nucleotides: TGTGCCAGCAGGTTGACTAGCGGCCTCACAGATACGCAGTATTTT. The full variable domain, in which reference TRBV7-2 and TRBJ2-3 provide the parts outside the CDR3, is GAGVSQSPSNKVTEKGKDVELRCDPISGHTALYWYRQSLGQGLEFLIYFQGNSAPDKSGLPSDRFSAERTGGSVSTLTIQRTQQEDSAVYLCASRLTSGLTDTQYFGPGTRLTVL.

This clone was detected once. The DNA of the CDR3 is TGTGCCAGTAGAACTCTCGGAGCGGGAGGAAACAATGAGCAGTTCTTC. Amino acid sequence: CASRTLGAGGNNEQFF. The rearrangement uses TRBV19 and TRBJ2-1; 9 bases are a match to TRBD2. Germline CDR1 is LNHDA and CDR2 is SQIVND (reference sequence). The V and J ends lost 6 bases and 5 bases, in that order; junction bases with no gene match: 11. This CDR3 is 16 amino acids long. The variable domain in full, with the rest retrieved from reference TRBV19 and TRBJ2-1, is DGGITQSPKYLFRKEGQNVTLSCEQNLNHDAMYWYRQDPGQGLRLIYYSQIVNDFQKGDIAEGYSVSREKKESFPLTVTSAQKNPTAFYLCASRTLGAGGNNEQFFGPGTRLTVL.

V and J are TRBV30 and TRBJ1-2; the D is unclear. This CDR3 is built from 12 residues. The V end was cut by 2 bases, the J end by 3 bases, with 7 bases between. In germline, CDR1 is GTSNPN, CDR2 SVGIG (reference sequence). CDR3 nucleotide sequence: TGTGCCTGGAGTCCGGGTGACTATGGCTACACCTTC. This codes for CAWSPGDYGYTF.

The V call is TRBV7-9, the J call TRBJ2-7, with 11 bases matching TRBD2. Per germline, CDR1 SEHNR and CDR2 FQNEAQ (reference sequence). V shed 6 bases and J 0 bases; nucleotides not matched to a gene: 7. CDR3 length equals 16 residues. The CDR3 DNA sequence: TGTGCCAGCAGTCCGCTTAGCGGGAGGGCCTCCTACGAGCAGTACTTC. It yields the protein CASSPLSGRASYEQYF. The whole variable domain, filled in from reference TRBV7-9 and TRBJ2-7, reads DTGVSQNPRHKITKRGQNVTFRCDPISEHNRLYWYRQTLGQGPEFLTYFQNEAQLEKSRLLSDRFSAERPKGSFSTLEIQRTEQGDSAMYLCASSPLSGRASYEQYFGPGTRLTVT.

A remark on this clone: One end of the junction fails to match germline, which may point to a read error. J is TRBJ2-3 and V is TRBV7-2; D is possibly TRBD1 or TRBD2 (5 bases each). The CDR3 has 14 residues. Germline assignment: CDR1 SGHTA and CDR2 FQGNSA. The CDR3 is CASSSKGAGTPEDF. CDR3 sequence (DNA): TGTGCCAGCAGCTCCAAAGGTGCCGGGACCCCCGAGGATTTT.

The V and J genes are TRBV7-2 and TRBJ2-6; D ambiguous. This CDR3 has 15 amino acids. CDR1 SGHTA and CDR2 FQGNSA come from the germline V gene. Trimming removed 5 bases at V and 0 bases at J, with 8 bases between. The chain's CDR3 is CASSPGASGANVLTF. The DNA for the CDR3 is TGTGCCAGCAGCCCAGGCGCCTCTGGGGCCAACGTCCTGACTTTC.